This T cell receptor (beta chain) came from a study of T cells in localized non-small cell lung cancer. Assay used: immunoSEQ multiplex PCR; TCRdb lists only in-frame clones, some missing. Seen here are about 25,000 clones, more than 85% observed once, and the top ten hold 13% to 15%. This clone has more than one count but fewer than ten. Looked up from germline, CDR1 is SGHTA and CDR2 is FQGNSA. There are 14 residues in the CDR3. V was cut by 5 bases and J by 7 bases, with 17 bases left in between. The starting material was peripheral blood, obtained before any cancer treatment. This TCR was recovered from a man aged 35-75 years with stage III squamous cell lung carcinoma. This chain links TRBV7-2 with TRBJ2-5; perhaps D is TRBD1 or TRBD2 (5 bases each). DNA for the CDR3: TGTGCCAGCAGCCCTAGTGGGACCTCATCGACCCAGTACTTC. This translates into CASSPSGTSSTQYF.